The 23 T cell receptor beta chains below all came from one sample that was sequenced in a study of response to subunit inactivated influenza vaccine. TCRdb re-analysed the RT-PCR reads in MiXCR, keeping a single row per CDR3 protein. This table has hundreds of thousands of distinct CDR3 sequences, less than 20% appearing once. Here the sequenced sample was PBMCs from blood, taken 11 to 12 days after vaccination. The source is a man between 50 and 59 years old who received an inactivated influenza vaccine.

This clonotype has a handful of counts. This chain links TRBV29-1 with TRBJ2-7, with D perhaps matching TRBD2 (5 bases). The length of the CDR3 is 12 residues. V was pared by 6 bases and J by 0 bases, with 9 bases between. Germline CDR1 reads SQVTM; CDR2 reads ANQGSEA. CDR3 DNA sequence: TGCAGCGTCCGGGGTAACTCCTACGAGCAGTACTTC. This encodes CSVRGNSYEQYF.

The V gene is TRBV28, the J gene TRBJ2-7; the match to TRBD2 covers 10 bases. Unmatched junction bases numbered 5, after V lost 2 bases and J lost 4 bases. Germline V lookup: CDR1 MDHEN, CDR2 SYDVKM. This CDR3 contains 15 residues. The CDR3 sequence: CASSLISGGRYEQYF. The DNA for the CDR3 is TGTGCCAGCAGTTTAATTAGCGGGGGGAGGTACGAGCAGTACTTC.

In its sample, this clonotype was seen a few times. V is TRBV6-2 or TRBV6-3 and J is TRBJ2-1; TRBD2 matches 11 bases. CDR3 size: 17 residues. The junction had 12 bases not matched to a gene; V was cut back by 6 bases and J by 5 bases. The V gene's germline CDR1 is MNHEY and CDR2 SVGEGT. The CDR3 is CASSPPSLAGVNNEQFF. In DNA form, the CDR3 reads TGTGCCAGCAGCCCCCCGTCACTAGCGGGGGTTAACAATGAGCAGTTCTTC.

This clonotype showed up many times. The V and J genes are TRBV5-1 and TRBJ2-3; possible D gene TRBD1, 5 bases. V dropped 0 bases and J dropped 3 bases, with 11 bases sitting between them. This CDR3 is 15 amino acids long. Per the germline V gene, CDR1 is SGHRS and CDR2 is YFSETQ. CDR3 sequence reads: CASSLGQLNTDTQYF. The CDR3 DNA reads as TGCGCCAGCAGCTTGGGACAGTTGAATACAGATACGCAGTATTTT.

Only a few counts were recorded for this clonotype. The rearrangement uses TRBV5-1 and TRBJ2-1; 10 bases are a match to TRBD1. This CDR3 spans 15 amino acids. J lost 8 bases, V lost 0 bases, and 5 bases had no gene match. Looked up from germline, CDR1 is SGHRS and CDR2 is YFSETQ. The CDR3 nucleotides read TGCGCCAGCAGCTTGGGGGGGACAGGGGTTCATGAGCAGTTCTTC. Protein product: CASSLGGTGVHEQFF.

The table lists this clonotype with a few counts. V and J are TRBV15 and TRBJ1-2; 11 bases are a match to TRBD1. V was pared by 3 bases and J by 2 bases, with 11 bases of the junction left unmatched. Germline V gene lookup returns CDR1 LNHNV and CDR2 YYDKDF (reference sequence). This CDR3 comprises 18 residues. The chain's CDR3 is CATSSVPGQGGVNYGYTF. The CDR3 bases are TGTGCCACCAGCAGCGTACCGGGACAGGGGGGTGTGAACTATGGCTACACCTTC.

The gene calls are TRBV7-8 and TRBJ1-2, with D perhaps matching TRBD1 (6 bases). Germline V gene lookup returns CDR1 SGHVS and CDR2 FQNEAQ. The CDR3 covers 15 residues. Trimming took off 2 bases at V and 7 bases at J, with 17 bases between the two ends. Here the CDR3 DNA reads TGTGCCAGCAGCTTACGGGACACCCAACCCCGTGGCTACACCTTC. The encoded protein is CASSLRDTQPRGYTF.

The chain combines TRBV5-1 with TRBJ1-1; TRBD1 matches at 7 bases. V dropped 1 base and J dropped 0; count of bases not matched to a gene: 3. Germline CDR1 SGHRS, CDR2 YFSETQ. This CDR3 is built from 15 residues. The CDR3 spells CASSLLDRVNTEAFF. Here the CDR3 DNA reads TGCGCCAGCAGCTTGCTCGACAGGGTGAACACTGAAGCTTTCTTT. Supplemented by reference TRBV5-1 and TRBJ1-1, the full variable domain reads KAGVTQTPRYLIKTRGQQVTLSCSPISGHRSVSWYQQTPGQGLQFLFEYFSETQRNKGNFPGRFSGRQFSNSRSEMNVSTLELGDSALYLCASSLLDRVNTEAFFGQGTRLTVV.

The chain combines TRBV12-3 or TRBV12-4 with TRBJ2-3; D is perhaps TRBD2 (5 bases). This CDR3 has 14 residues. V dropped 2 bases and J dropped 5 bases, with 11 bases sitting between them. This chain's CDR3 is CASSLRGRRDTQYF. CDR3 nucleotide sequence: TGTGCCAGCAGTTTAAGAGGGAGAAGAGATACGCAGTATTTT.

The chain recombines TRBV28 with TRBJ2-3; D possibly matches TRBD1 or TRBD2 (6 bases each). This CDR3 is 14 amino acids long. Trimming removed 5 bases from V and 6 bases from J, with 15 bases in between. Germline CDR1 MDHEN, CDR2 SYDVKM. For the CDR3, the DNA is TGTGCCAGCAGTCCATCTGGGGGGCACGATACGCAGTATTTT. Protein sequence: CASSPSGGHDTQYF.

There are a few counts of this clonotype. V usage is TRBV12-3 or TRBV12-4 and J usage is TRBJ2-5; 11 bases are shared with TRBD2. The CDR3 consists of 14 residues. With V trimmed by 5 bases and J by 4 bases, 3 bases remained unmatched. CDR3 protein: CASSHTSGRETQYF. CDR3 coding DNA: TGTGCCAGCAGTCACACTAGCGGGAGAGAGACCCAGTACTTC.

The chain combines TRBV28 with TRBJ2-5; 7 nucleotides align to TRBD1. The V gene end was trimmed by 10 bases and the J gene end by 5 bases; junction bases not matched to a gene: 10. Looked up from germline, CDR1 is MDHEN and CDR2 is SYDVKM. This CDR3 comprises 13 residues. CDR3 coding DNA: TGTGCCACCACGGGACAGCCTCAGGAGACCCAGTACTTC. It codes for CATTGQPQETQYF.

This chain joins TRBV6-5 and TRBJ2-2; 9 nucleotides match TRBD1. CDR1 is MNHEY and CDR2 is SVGAGI in the germline V gene. The CDR3 covers 15 residues. The V gene end was trimmed by 2 bases and the J gene end by 3 bases; junction bases not matched to a gene: 1. CDR3 nucleotide sequence: TGTGCCAGCAGTTACGGGACAGGGTACACCGGGGAGCTGTTTTTT. Translating gives CASSYGTGYTGELFF.

The table lists this clonotype with a few counts. The chain uses TRBV7-2 and TRBJ1-1; weak D call: TRBD1 (6 bases). V was pared by 8 bases and J by 4 bases, with 14 bases between. CDR3 length equals 13 residues. Looked up from germline, CDR1 is SGHTA and CDR2 is FQGNSA. For the CDR3, the DNA is TGTGCCAGCGGATGGGGGGCGAGCACTGAAGCTTTCTTT. It specifies CASGWGASTEAFF.

This clonotype occurred a few times. This chain joins TRBV7-2 and TRBJ2-1; 12 bases agree with TRBD2. V shed 1 base and J 8 bases; nucleotides not matched to a gene: 6. Germline loops: CDR1 SGHTA, CDR2 FQGNSA. The CDR3 runs 16 residues. CDR3 in DNA: TGTGCCAGCAGCTTAGGGGTGACTAGCGGGAGCGATGAGCAGTTCTTC. Amino acids: CASSLGVTSGSDEQFF.

This chain links TRBV29-1 with TRBJ2-5, with D possibly called TRBD1 or TRBD2 (5 bases each). Germline values: CDR1 SQVTM, CDR2 ANQGSEA. The CDR3 covers 14 residues. Trimming cost V 7 bases and J 1 base, with 16 bases left between them. The chain's CDR3 is CSAHGAPLQETQYF. DNA of the CDR3: TGCAGCGCTCACGGGGCCCCACTCCAAGAGACCCAGTACTTC.

Ten or more counts support this clonotype. The genes are TRBV11-2 and TRBJ2-1; TRBD1 or TRBD2 may be the D gene (5 bases each). The CDR3 contains 17 residues. V dropped 2 bases and J dropped 0 bases, with 14 bases sitting between them. Germline values: CDR1 SGHAT, CDR2 FQNNGV. The CDR3 bases are TGTGCCAGCAGCTTATGGTCGGGGCGGCGCTCCTACAATGAGCAGTTCTTC. This translates into CASSLWSGRRSYNEQFF. The full variable domain, completed using reference TRBV11-2 and TRBJ2-1, is EAGVAQSPRYKIIEKRQSVAFWCNPISGHATLYWYQQILGQGPKLLIQFQNNGVVDDSQLPKDRFSAERLKGVDSTLKIQPAKLEDSAVYLCASSLWSGRRSYNEQFFGPGTRLTVL.

The chain uses TRBV3-1 and TRBJ2-6, with a possible D match to TRBD1 (5 bases). From germline, CDR1 is LGHDT and CDR2 YNNKEL (reference sequence). V was pared by 5 bases and J by 0 bases, with 11 bases between. The CDR3 contains 16 residues. Here the CDR3 DNA reads TGTGCCAGCAGCACCCAGGGAATCTCTGGGGCCAACGTCCTGACTTTC. Translation gives CASSTQGISGANVLTF.

This chain joins TRBV7-3 and TRBJ2-5; 10 nucleotides match TRBD1. Germline V CDR1 and CDR2: SGHTA, FQGTGA. J was trimmed by 5 bases and V by 1 base; bases with no gene match: 7. The CDR3 covers 16 residues. CDR3 nucleotides: TGTGCCAGCAGCTTAATGGGACAGGGGATAGGGGAGACCCAGTACTTC. It specifies CASSLMGQGIGETQYF.

The chain couples TRBV6-2 or TRBV6-3 to TRBJ2-1, with TRBD2 matching over 7 bases. Unmatched junction bases numbered 10, after V lost 5 bases and J lost 12 bases. Germline-derived CDR1 and CDR2 are MNHEY and SVGEGT. The length of the CDR3 is 13 residues. CDR3: CASSLREGLRQFF. DNA of the CDR3: TGTGCCAGCAGTCTAAGGGAGGGTCTTAGGCAGTTCTTC.

This clonotype was observed a few times. The chain uses TRBV10-2 and TRBJ2-7; D is possibly TRBD1 (5 bases). CDR3 size: 13 residues. Between the trimmed V and J ends, which lost 7 bases and 3 bases, there was a span of 13 bases. Germline V lookup: CDR1 WSHSY, CDR2 SAAADI. CDR3 sequence: CASTRPGYYEQYF. CDR3 nucleotide sequence: TGCGCCAGCACCCGGCCAGGGTACTACGAGCAGTACTTC.

CDR3 in amino acids: CASSPAGTTDEQFF. The CDR3, as DNA: TGTGCCAGCAGCCCCGCCGGGACTACCGATGAGCAGTTCTTC. The V call is TRBV14, the J call TRBJ2-1, with 7 positions matching TRBD2. The CDR3 contains 14 residues. Looked up from germline, CDR1 is SGHDN and CDR2 is FVKESK. V dropped 4 bases and J dropped 8; count of bases not matched to a gene: 8.

This clonotype was seen a few times. The chain uses TRBV7-9 and TRBJ2-1; 7 bases agree with TRBD2. The germline V gene encodes CDR1 SEHNR and CDR2 FQNEAQ (reference sequence). CDR3 size: 17 residues. J lost 2 bases, V lost 1 base, and 8 bases had no gene match. This CDR3 is CASSLESGGGPYNEQFF. In nucleotides, the CDR3 is TGTGCCAGCAGCTTAGAGTCGGGGGGAGGCCCCTACAATGAGCAGTTCTTC.